The 11 T cell receptor beta chains in this list originate from one sample, sequenced in a study of graft-versus-host responses after intestinal transplantation. Sequenced by immunoSEQ multiplex PCR; TCRdb stores in-frame clones only, minus some. The profile shows 130,000 to 150,000 clones, approximately 91% of them singletons. Their specific antigens are unknown. The sequenced sample was unstimulated CD4+ T cells sorted from spleen or lymph node cells, obtained before intestinal transplant. The receptors come from a human donor who received an intestinal transplant.

This rearrangement joins TRBV6-5 to TRBJ2-5, with 7 bases fitting TRBD2. This CDR3 comprises 14 residues. With 5 bases clipped from V and 2 bases from J, the junction kept 5 bases outside the gene matches. Germline V gives CDR1 MNHEY, CDR2 SVGAGI. CDR3 nucleotides: TGTGCCAGCAGTGATCAGGGAGGGCAAGAGACCCAGTACTTC. It translates to CASSDQGGQETQYF.

The chain carries TRBV29-1 and TRBJ1-1; D not resolved. V was trimmed by 4 bases and J by 8 bases, leaving 11 bases between them. Germline V lookup: CDR1 SQVTM, CDR2 ANQGSEA. The CDR3 covers 11 residues. The DNA of the CDR3 is TGCAGCGTTGCACTCCAAACCGAAGCTTTCTTT. Translation gives CSVALQTEAFF.

This chain connects TRBV18 to TRBJ2-7; the match to TRBD1 covers 9 bases. The germline V gene has CDR1 KGHSH and CDR2 LQKENI. The CDR3 consists of 15 residues. V lost 6 bases, J lost 2 bases, and 8 bases stayed unmatched. The CDR3 region is CASSRGTGNTYEQYF. The CDR3 DNA sequence: TGTGCCAGCTCCCGAGGGACAGGGAACACCTACGAGCAGTACTTC.

The V and J genes are TRBV9 and TRBJ1-2; 12 bases match TRBD1. Trimming at V came to 3 bases and at J to 4 bases, leaving 7 bases not matched to a gene. This CDR3 region has 16 residues. Germline loops: CDR1 SGDLS, CDR2 YYNGEE. Here the CDR3 reads CASSAAGTGGTYGYTF. In nucleotides, the CDR3 is TGTGCCAGCAGCGCTGCCGGGACAGGGGGCACCTATGGCTACACCTTC. Based on the CDR3 plus reference TRBV9 and TRBJ1-2, the full variable domain is DSGVTQTPKHLITATGQRVTLRCSPRSGDLSVYWYQQSLDQGLQFLIQYYNGEERAKGNILERFSAQQFPDLHSELNLSSLELGDSALYFCASSAAGTGGTYGYTFGSGTRLTVV.

The V call is TRBV29-1, the J call TRBJ2-1, with a weak D call TRBD1 (6 bases). Germline-derived CDR1 and CDR2 are SQVTM and ANQGSEA. The ends were cut back, 4 bases at V and 2 bases at J, with 18 bases in the middle. The length of the CDR3 is 16 residues. This CDR3 is CSVVGVTGIPYNEQFF. CDR3 nucleotides: TGCAGCGTTGTGGGGGTAACAGGGATCCCCTACAATGAGCAGTTCTTC.

This chain joins TRBV5-1 and TRBJ2-7; D possibly corresponds to TRBD1 (5 bases). The V gene's germline CDR1 is SGHRS and CDR2 YFSETQ. The CDR3 loop spans 14 amino acids. Trimming took 0 bases from V and 6 from J, leaving 13 bases between them. CDR3 residues: CASSLETDVFEQYF. DNA of the CDR3: TGCGCCAGCAGCTTGGAGACAGATGTTTTCGAGCAGTACTTC.

This chain connects TRBV7-2 to TRBJ2-1, with 7 bases lining up with TRBD2. The CDR3 has 16 residues. V lost 0 bases to trimming and J lost 7 bases; unmatched junction nucleotides: 9. Germline V gives CDR1 SGHTA, CDR2 FQGNSA. The CDR3 nucleotides read TGTGCCAGCAGCTTAGCGCGGGCGGGAGCGGTGAATGAGCAGTTCTTC. This codes for CASSLARAGAVNEQFF.

This clone appeared a single time. The V gene is TRBV28, the J gene TRBJ1-1; D not resolved. The germline V gene has CDR1 MDHEN and CDR2 SYDVKM. Trimming stripped 2 bases from V and 1 base from J, with 8 bases between. This CDR3 contains 14 residues. The DNA of the CDR3 is TGTGCCAGCAGTTTAGAAGGAGGGAACACTGAAGCTTTCTTT. Translated, it gives CASSLEGGNTEAFF.

This clone was picked up one time. The rearrangement links TRBV28 to TRBJ2-1; 7 bases match TRBD2. CDR1 is MDHEN, CDR2 SYDVKM, per germline. This CDR3 is 16 amino acids long. J lost 0 bases, V lost 5 bases, and 7 bases had no gene match. CDR3: CASSLGAGSSYNEQFF. The CDR3 DNA is TGTGCCAGCAGTCTTGGAGCGGGGAGCTCCTACAATGAGCAGTTCTTC. Together with reference TRBV28 and TRBJ2-1, the CDR3 gives the full variable domain: DVKVTQSSRYLVKRTGEKVFLECVQDMDHENMFWYRQDPGLGLRLIYFSYDVKMKEKGDIPEGYSVSREKKERFSLILESASTNQTSMYLCASSLGAGSSYNEQFFGPGTRLTVL.

The table lists this clone with a count of one. The genes are TRBV4-2 and TRBJ2-1; D is unclear. The CDR3 has 15 residues. Trimming removed 1 base from V and 0 bases from J, with 7 bases in between. Germline V lookup: CDR1 LGHNA, CDR2 YNFKEQ. The CDR3: CASSQVASSYNEQFF. The CDR3 region has the DNA TGTGCCAGCAGCCAAGTGGCTAGCTCCTACAATGAGCAGTTCTTC.

This clone was counted only a few times. V usage is TRBV7-9 and J usage is TRBJ1-4; tentatively, D is TRBD1 (6 bases). Trimming cost V 1 base and J 6 bases, with 9 bases left between them. This CDR3 spans 14 amino acids. The V gene's germline CDR1 is SEHNR and CDR2 FQNEAQ (reference sequence). The CDR3 is CASSLDRADEKLFF. The CDR3 coding sequence is TGTGCCAGCAGCTTAGACAGGGCGGATGAAAAACTGTTTTTT.